A single sample is the source of the 10 T cell receptor beta chains below, sequenced in a study of shared clonotypes between healthy human individuals. CD45RO-negative cells were positively selected for CCR7, leaving out terminally differentiated effector memory CD45RA+ cells. Only in-frame clones appear in the TCRdb table, and some are missing; sequencing was by immunoSEQ multiplex PCR. The sample has nearly 2 million clones, about 94% seen once. Sample: naive CD8+ T cells sorted from blood. These receptors were collected from a man aged 18 to 29 in good health.

CDR3 amino acids: CASSPARQGLYEQYF. The CDR3 region has the DNA TGTGCCAGCTCACCAGCGAGGCAGGGGTTGTACGAGCAGTACTTC. The chain recombines TRBV18 with TRBJ2-7, with TRBD1 as a possible D gene (6 bases). The germline CDR1 and CDR2 sequences are KGHSH and LQKENI. Trimming took 2 bases from V and 4 from J, leaving 15 bases between them. The CDR3 covers 15 residues. Full variable domain (outside the CDR3, taken from reference TRBV18 and TRBJ2-7): NAGVMQNPRHLVRRRGQEARLRCSPMKGHSHVYWYRQLPEEGLKFMVYLQKENIIDESGMPKERFSAEFPKEGPSILRIQQVVRGDSAAYFCASSPARQGLYEQYFGPGTRLTVT.

The chain joins TRBV7-7 to TRBJ2-1; tentative D call: TRBD2 (6 bases). Germline V gene sequence: CDR1 SSHAT, CDR2 FNYEAQ (reference sequence). The CDR3 is 14 residues long. The CDR3 reads CASDRDPGRNEQFF. DNA for the CDR3: TGTGCTAGCGACCGGGACCCAGGGAGGAATGAGCAGTTCTTC.

The chain is built from TRBV6-5 and TRBJ2-3, with 11 bases lining up with TRBD2. The CDR3 is made up of 15 amino acids. CDR1 is MNHEY, CDR2 SVGAGI, per germline. Germline trimming cut 7 bases from V and 5 bases from J; bases unmatched to any gene: 8. CDR3 sequence (DNA): TGTGCCAGCACCTTAACTAGCGGGGGAGGAGATACGCAGTATTTT. It codes for CASTLTSGGGDTQYF.

This clone was counted once. The chain has TRBV9 and TRBJ2-1, with D tentatively TRBD2 (6 bases). The CDR3 totals 15 residues. V was clipped by 2 bases and J by 3 bases, with 12 bases between them. CDR1 and CDR2 from the germline V gene are SGDLS and YYNGEE. For the CDR3, the DNA is TGTGCCAGCAGCGTTGGCGGGAACCTCTACAATGAGCAGTTCTTC. Its translation: CASSVGGNLYNEQFF.

The chain carries TRBV7-9 and TRBJ2-2; D gene uncertain. Per the germline V gene, CDR1 is SEHNR and CDR2 is FQNEAQ (reference sequence). V was trimmed by 5 bases and J by 1 base, leaving 5 bases between them. The CDR3 contains 13 residues. CDR3 coding DNA: TGTGCCAGCAGCCATGAGAACACCGGGGAGCTGTTTTTT. Its protein product is CASSHENTGELFF.

The chain uses TRBV6-1 and TRBJ1-3; D not certain. The CDR3 length is 16 residues. The germline V gene encodes CDR1 MNHNS and CDR2 SASEGT. V was pared by 0 bases and J by 4 bases, with 13 bases between. Here the CDR3 DNA reads TGTGCCAGCAGTGAAGCCTCCGAAGGGTTGGGAAACACCATATATTTT. Protein product: CASSEASEGLGNTIYF.

The CDR3 protein is CASSYIGQGLDEQFF. DNA for the CDR3: TGTGCCAGCAGTTACATAGGACAGGGGCTCGATGAGCAGTTCTTC. This rearrangement joins TRBV6-5 to TRBJ2-1, with 9 bases matching TRBD1. V lost 2 bases, J lost 8 bases, and 7 bases stayed unmatched. Germline CDR1 and CDR2: MNHEY and SVGAGI. The CDR3 runs 15 residues.

Details on this clone: Other DNA sequences in the same sample also yield this CDR3. The rearrangement joins TRBV11-2 to TRBJ2-7; D possibly corresponds to TRBD1 (5 bases). Per the germline V gene, CDR1 is SGHAT and CDR2 is FQNNGV. Trimming took 1 base from V and 2 from J, leaving 12 bases between them. This CDR3 comprises 15 residues. In nucleotides, the CDR3 is TGTGCCAGCAGCTTAGGCTCAGGGATTGCCTACGAGCAGTACTTC. Translating gives CASSLGSGIAYEQYF.

CDR3 bases: TGTGCCAGCAGTTTGGGCGGGGCCAGGGCCCAGCATTTT. It encodes CASSLGGARAQHF. This rearrangement joins TRBV27 to TRBJ1-5, with D perhaps TRBD1 (5 bases). Germline CDR1 MNHEY, CDR2 SMNVEV (reference sequence). This CDR3 comprises 13 residues. Trimming removed 3 bases from V and 11 bases from J, with 14 bases in between.

The genes are TRBV27 and TRBJ2-7, with TRBD1 identical over 7 bases. The CDR3 sequence is 15 residues long. The germline gives CDR1 MNHEY, CDR2 SMNVEV (reference sequence). V shed 6 bases, J shed 0 bases, and the junction held 8 bases outside the gene matches. The CDR3 DNA reads TGTGCCAGCAGAATCCGGGGACAGCGCTCCTACGAGCAGTACTTC. The encoded protein is CASRIRGQRSYEQYF.